Below are 14 T cell receptor beta chains sequenced from a single sample in a study of cytomegalovirus exposure and HLA in healthy donors. PCR primers comprised 60 Vbeta and 13 Jbeta primers. Here immunoSEQ multiplex PCR was the method, and the copy in TCRdb shows in-frame clones only, minus some. Here the sample spans about 94,000 clones, approximately 80% being singletons. Sequencing was done on a sample of PBMCs. These TCRs come from a man aged 25-45 years in good health and CMV-seronegative.

The genes are TRBV28 and TRBJ2-2, with TRBD2 matching 10 bases. The V and J ends lost 5 bases and 7 bases, in that order; junction bases with no gene match: 10. Germline V gene lookup returns CDR1 MDHEN and CDR2 SYDVKM. This CDR3 contains 16 residues. In nucleotides, the CDR3 is TGTGCCAGCAGTGACCTCTTAGCGGGAGGTGACGGGGAGCTGTTTTTT. This sequence encodes CASSDLLAGGDGELFF. Using reference TRBV28 and TRBJ2-2 for the parts outside the CDR3, the full variable domain is DVKVTQSSRYLVKRTGEKVFLECVQDMDHENMFWYRQDPGLGLRLIYFSYDVKMKEKGDIPEGYSVSREKKERFSLILESASTNQTSMYLCASSDLLAGGDGELFFGEGSRLTVL.

This clone has only one observation. V is TRBV6-5 and J is TRBJ1-1; 8 nucleotides line up with TRBD1. Germline V gene sequence: CDR1 MNHEY, CDR2 SVGAGI. CDR3 size: 14 residues. V gave up 6 bases and J gave up 1 base; unmatched junction bases: 4. The CDR3 here is CASRKDRGNTEAFF. CDR3 nucleotide sequence: TGTGCCAGCAGAAAAGACAGGGGGAACACTGAAGCTTTCTTT.

The chain joins TRBV5-6 to TRBJ2-1, with D possibly TRBD1 on 5 matching bases. The CDR3 consists of 17 residues. Trimming removed 1 base at V and 4 bases at J, with 18 bases between. Germline lookup yields CDR1 SGHDT and CDR2 YYEEEE. The CDR3 sequence is CASSLSPGRQIYNEQFF. CDR3 nucleotide sequence: TGTGCCAGCAGCTTGTCCCCGGGTAGACAGATTTACAATGAGCAGTTCTTC. Based on the CDR3 plus reference TRBV5-6 and TRBJ2-1, the full variable domain is DAGVTQSPTHLIKTRGQQVTLRCSPKSGHDTVSWYQQALGQGPQFIFQYYEEEERQRGNFPDRFSGHQFPNYSSELNVNALLLGDSALYLCASSLSPGRQIYNEQFFGPGTRLTVL.

This chain uses TRBV19 with TRBJ1-1, with 8 bases fitting TRBD1. Germline V gives CDR1 LNHDA, CDR2 SQIVND (reference sequence). This CDR3 contains 13 residues. Trimming at V came to 6 bases and at J to 5 bases, leaving 5 bases not matched to a gene. DNA of the CDR3: TGTGCCAGTAGCCTCGGGACAGGAACTGAAGCTTTCTTT. Its protein product is CASSLGTGTEAFF.

The chain joins TRBV7-2 to TRBJ1-2, with D unclear. CDR3 length equals 14 residues. Germline-derived CDR1 and CDR2 are SGHTA and FQGNSA. V was pared by 5 bases and J by 4 bases, with 14 bases between. Written as DNA, the CDR3 is TGTGCCAGCAGCATGACACTCGGCAGCTATGGCTACACCTTC. Translation gives CASSMTLGSYGYTF.

The chain recombines TRBV6-6 with TRBJ1-2, with a tentative D call TRBD1 (5 bases). The germline CDR1 and CDR2 sequences are MNHNY and SVGAGI (reference sequence). The V gene lost 7 bases and the J gene lost 2 bases, with 17 bases spanning the gap. The CDR3 covers 15 residues. The CDR3 region is CASTEPPAGNYGYTF. In DNA, the CDR3 is TGTGCCAGCACCGAACCTCCCGCAGGGAACTATGGCTACACCTTC.

The sample holds a few counts of this clone. The chain couples TRBV28 to TRBJ2-7; the D gene is possibly TRBD2 (5 bases). V was shortened by 3 bases and J by 1 base, with 10 bases between the two germline ends. This CDR3 is built from 14 residues. CDR1 is MDHEN and CDR2 is SYDVKM in the germline V gene. CDR3 DNA: TGTGCCAGCAGTTTTCCGGGAAGGTCCTACGAGCAGTACTTC. This encodes CASSFPGRSYEQYF.

This chain links TRBV7-2 with TRBJ2-5, with D possibly matching TRBD1 (5 bases). This CDR3 comprises 16 residues. V lost 5 bases and J 4 bases, leaving 20 bases between the germline ends. Germline V gene lookup returns CDR1 SGHTA and CDR2 FQGNSA. The CDR3 protein is CASSLYQTRVRETQYF. In DNA form, the CDR3 reads TGTGCCAGCAGCCTATACCAAACCAGGGTACGAGAGACCCAGTACTTC.

The chain has TRBV6-1 and TRBJ2-7; 10 bases map to TRBD2. V trimming: 2 bases; J trimming: 6 bases; junction bases outside the gene matches: 7. Germline-derived CDR1 and CDR2 are MNHNS and SASEGT. The CDR3 has 15 amino acids. CDR3 sequence: CASSEKKRGGVEQYF. CDR3 DNA: TGTGCCAGCAGTGAAAAAAAGCGGGGGGGCGTCGAGCAGTACTTC.

The V and J genes are TRBV19 and TRBJ1-5; TRBD1 aligns across 8 bases. The V gene end was trimmed by 7 bases and the J gene end by 1 base; junction bases not matched to a gene: 6. This CDR3 contains 15 residues. The germline V gene has CDR1 LNHDA and CDR2 SQIVND (reference sequence). CDR3 bases: TGTGCCAGTACCGGGACAGGAGGAAGCAATCAGCCCCAGCATTTT. It is translated as CASTGTGGSNQPQHF.

The chain employs TRBV27 and TRBJ1-1, with a tentative D call TRBD1 (6 bases). V lost 4 bases and J 4 bases, leaving 16 bases between the germline ends. The CDR3 length is 15 residues. Germline CDR1 and CDR2: MNHEY and SMNVEV (reference sequence). This chain's CDR3 is CASSSLLGGGTEAFF. The CDR3 DNA reads as TGTGCCAGCAGTTCCCTTTTGGGAGGGGGCACTGAAGCTTTCTTT.

This chain uses TRBV4-3 with TRBJ1-6; D is possibly TRBD1 (5 bases). In germline, CDR1 is LGHNA, CDR2 YSLEER. This CDR3 region has 17 residues. Trimming shortened V by 0 bases and J by 9 bases, and 18 bases separated the two germline ends. The CDR3 nucleotides read TGCGCCAGCAGCCAAGAAGCGCCCGGCGGGGGTATTTCACCCCTCCACTTT. It codes for CASSQEAPGGGISPLHF.

The V and J genes are TRBV19 and TRBJ2-3; D uncertain. Germline V gene lookup returns CDR1 LNHDA and CDR2 SQIVND (reference sequence). V was pared by 3 bases and J by 7 bases, with 8 bases between. CDR3 length: 12 residues. CDR3 in DNA: TGTGCCAGTAGTATGGGCCTTAATACGCAGTATTTT. The encoded protein is CASSMGLNTQYF.

The rearrangement links TRBV19 to TRBJ2-1, with 10 bases fitting TRBD1. The V and J ends lost 0 bases and 0 bases, in that order; junction bases with no gene match: 11. CDR3 length equals 20 residues. The germline CDR1 and CDR2 sequences are LNHDA and SQIVND (reference sequence). This chain's CDR3 is CASSIELGQGRFGSYNEQFF. The CDR3 nucleotides read TGTGCCAGTAGTATAGAATTGGGACAGGGGCGATTTGGCTCCTACAATGAGCAGTTCTTC.